The 22 T cell receptor beta chains in this list originate from one sample, sequenced in a study of control samples from healthy donors and cancer patients. Using immunoSEQ multiplex PCR, the repertoire was profiled, and TCRdb retains in-frame clones only, with some absent. This sample carries 100,000 to 150,000 clones, 85% to 95% of them seen once, and the ten largest clones take 0.5% to 0.7%. Sequencing used PBMCs. The source is a man older than 75 with head and neck cancer.

The CDR3 nucleotides read TGTGCCAGCAGCTCGGCGGGGGGGGATAGTTCCTACGAGCAGTACTTC. Translating gives CASSSAGGDSSYEQYF. The chain uses TRBV5-4 and TRBJ2-7; 9 nucleotides align to TRBD2. Germline V gene lookup returns CDR1 SGHNT and CDR2 YYREEE (reference sequence). The CDR3 sequence is 16 residues long. J gave up 1 base and V 3 bases, and 8 bases lay outside the gene matches.

The chain uses TRBV20-1 and TRBJ1-2; weak D call: TRBD1 (6 bases). This CDR3 is built from 13 residues. V shed 3 bases and J shed 3 bases, with 11 bases lying between them. The germline V gene has CDR1 DFQATT and CDR2 SNEGSKA (reference sequence). The CDR3 protein is CSASQTGHYGYTF. The CDR3 nucleotides are TGCAGTGCTAGTCAGACAGGACACTATGGCTACACCTTC.

The chain is built from TRBV29-1 and TRBJ1-2, with 8 bases that match TRBD1. Looked up from germline, CDR1 is SQVTM and CDR2 is ANQGSEA. This CDR3 contains 13 residues. V trimming: 2 bases; J trimming: 4 bases; junction bases outside the gene matches: 3. The CDR3 nucleotides are TGCAGCGTTGAACAGGGGGCGGGCTATGGCTACACCTTC. Its protein is CSVEQGAGYGYTF.

V gene TRBV30 combines with J gene TRBJ2-7, with a tentative D call TRBD1 (6 bases). This CDR3 contains 15 residues. In germline, CDR1 is GTSNPN, CDR2 SVGIG (reference sequence). Trimming cost V 3 bases and J 6 bases, with 21 bases left between them. CDR3 in amino acids: CAWRPGTRGGGEQYF. The CDR3 nucleotides read TGTGCCTGGAGACCCGGGACAAGGGGCGGAGGCGAGCAGTACTTC.

This rearrangement joins TRBV5-1 to TRBJ1-2; D is undetermined. The germline V gene has CDR1 SGHRS and CDR2 YFSETQ. V was trimmed by 0 bases and J by 4 bases, leaving 7 bases between them. This CDR3 has 13 residues. Here the CDR3 reads CASSLDGSYGYTF. DNA for the CDR3: TGCGCCAGCAGCTTGGATGGCAGCTATGGCTACACCTTC.

The V and J genes are TRBV10-3 and TRBJ2-1; 10 bases line up with TRBD2. With V trimmed by 7 bases and J by 4 bases, 4 bases remained unmatched. The CDR3 contains 14 residues. The germline V gene encodes CDR1 ENHRY and CDR2 SYGVKD. The CDR3 loop is CAIKQLAGYNEQFF. Here the CDR3 DNA reads TGTGCCATCAAACAACTAGCGGGATACAATGAGCAGTTCTTC.

The chain uses TRBV3-1 (or the pseudogene TRBV3-2) and TRBJ2-1; tentatively, D is TRBD2 (5 bases). V lost 6 bases, J lost 12 bases, and 21 bases lay in between. CDR3 length: 14 residues. The germline V gene has CDR1 LGHDT and CDR2 YNNKEL (reference sequence). CDR3 sequence: CASSPPGGPPGQFF. The CDR3 region has the DNA TGTGCCAGCAGTCCCCCCGGCGGGCCCCCGGGGCAGTTCTTC.

The chain is built from TRBV3-1 (or the pseudogene TRBV3-2) and TRBJ1-2, with 9 bases aligning to TRBD1. Losses at the gene ends were 1 base for V and 8 bases for J; bases not matched to a gene: 5. Germline values: CDR1 LGHDT, CDR2 YNNKEL (reference sequence). The CDR3 is made up of 14 amino acids. CDR3 sequence: CASSQAGQGGGYTF. The CDR3 region has the DNA TGTGCCAGCAGCCAAGCGGGACAGGGTGGAGGCTACACCTTC.

The chain recombines TRBV6-5 with TRBJ1-1, with 11 nucleotides matching TRBD1. Germline assignment: CDR1 MNHEY and CDR2 SVGAGI. Trimming at V came to 4 bases and at J to 4 bases, leaving 5 bases not matched to a gene. This CDR3 has 15 amino acids. This CDR3 is CASSWTGGRGTEAFF. CDR3 nucleotides: TGTGCCAGCAGTTGGACAGGGGGCAGAGGCACTGAAGCTTTCTTT.

The chain carries TRBV11-3 and TRBJ2-5; TRBD2 agrees at 11 bases. The CDR3 runs 15 residues. V dropped 2 bases and J dropped 4; count of bases not matched to a gene: 3. Germline V gene data show CDR1 as SGHNT and CDR2 as YENEEA. CDR3: CASSLKGTSGETQYF. The CDR3 region has the DNA TGTGCCAGCAGCTTAAAAGGGACTAGCGGAGAGACCCAGTACTTC.

The J gene is TRBJ1-2, the V gene TRBV30, with 8 nucleotides matching TRBD1. V gave up 6 bases and J gave up 5 bases; unmatched junction bases: 17. The germline V gene encodes CDR1 GTSNPN and CDR2 SVGIG (reference sequence). The CDR3 is made up of 16 amino acids. The CDR3 DNA is TGTGCCTGTTCACAGGGGGATCCCCTTAACGGGTATGGCTACACCTTC. Its translation: CACSQGDPLNGYGYTF.

The CDR3 region has the DNA TGTGCCAGCAGCCTTGCCGCCACAGATACGCAGTATTTT. It encodes CASSLAATDTQYF. The chain recombines TRBV9 with TRBJ2-3; D is undetermined. The ends were cut back, 4 bases at V and 2 bases at J, with 8 bases in the middle. The germline V gene has CDR1 SGDLS and CDR2 YYNGEE. The CDR3 length is 13 residues.

The chain is built from TRBV7-9 and TRBJ1-1, with unresolved D. V was pared by 5 bases and J by 0 bases, with 7 bases between. Germline lookup yields CDR1 SEHNR and CDR2 FQNEAQ (reference sequence). This CDR3 comprises 13 residues. As DNA, the CDR3 is TGTGCCAGCAGCCGGGATATGAACACTGAAGCTTTCTTT. Its protein product is CASSRDMNTEAFF.

The V gene is TRBV7-2, the J gene TRBJ2-1; 8 bases map to TRBD1. The germline CDR1 and CDR2 sequences are SGHTA and FQGNSA. The CDR3 runs 14 residues. The V and J ends lost 8 bases and 7 bases, in that order; junction bases with no gene match: 10. The CDR3 here is CASSTDRVRNEQFF. The CDR3 DNA sequence: TGTGCCAGCTCCACGGACAGGGTGCGGAATGAGCAGTTCTTC.

A single count supports this clone. This sequence joins TRBV12-3 or TRBV12-4 and TRBJ1-1, with unresolved D. Between the trimmed V and J ends, which lost 8 bases and 4 bases, there was a span of 11 bases. The CDR3 length is 12 residues. CDR3 sequence reads: CASRRVGTEAFF. The CDR3 DNA reads as TGTGCCAGCCGGAGAGTAGGCACTGAAGCTTTCTTT.

The chain carries TRBV7-9 and TRBJ1-1; a possible D gene is TRBD1 (6 bases). Germline values: CDR1 SEHNR, CDR2 FQNEAQ (reference sequence). V was pared by 5 bases and J by 2 bases, with 15 bases between. This CDR3 region has 15 residues. The CDR3 DNA sequence: TGTGCCAGCAGCCTCCTGGGGGGGCGAAACACTGAAGCTTTCTTT. This gives the protein CASSLLGGRNTEAFF.

This chain joins TRBV6-6 and TRBJ1-1; the D is unclear. The CDR3 is made up of 15 amino acids. V was pared by 0 bases and J by 2 bases, with 10 bases between. CDR1 is MNHNY, CDR2 SVGAGI, per germline (reference sequence). CDR3 sequence reads: CASSYSPQANTEAFF. The CDR3 DNA is TGTGCCAGCAGTTACTCGCCTCAGGCCAACACTGAAGCTTTCTTT.

In DNA form, the CDR3 reads TGTGCCAGCAGCTCCCTGAGAGAACGGGTGTATGAGCAGTTCTTC. Translated, it gives CASSSLRERVYEQFF. This chain links TRBV7-2 with TRBJ2-1; D is uncertain. The CDR3 is 15 residues long. The germline V gene has CDR1 SGHTA and CDR2 FQGNSA. V gave up 4 bases and J gave up 8 bases, with 18 bases separating them.

The genes are TRBV7-9 and TRBJ2-3; possibly TRBD2 for D (5 bases). Germline V gives CDR1 SEHNR, CDR2 FQNEAQ (reference sequence). With 8 bases removed from V and 5 bases from J, the gap between germline ends came to 8 bases. The length of the CDR3 is 11 residues. The CDR3 nucleotides read TGTGCCAGCGGACTCCTAGATACGCAGTATTTT. It specifies CASGLLDTQYF.

V and J are TRBV5-1 and TRBJ1-5, with D hard to call. V was pared by 0 bases and J by 3 bases, with 7 bases between. The CDR3 has 14 residues. In germline, CDR1 is SGHRS, CDR2 YFSETQ. The CDR3 here is CASSLEGPNQPQHF. The CDR3 nucleotides are TGCGCCAGCAGCTTGGAAGGGCCCAATCAGCCCCAGCATTTT. Combining the CDR3 with reference TRBV5-1 and TRBJ1-5 gives the whole variable domain KAGVTQTPRYLIKTRGQQVTLSCSPISGHRSVSWYQQTPGQGLQFLFEYFSETQRNKGNFPGRFSGRQFSNSRSEMNVSTLELGDSALYLCASSLEGPNQPQHFGDGTRLSIL.

J is TRBJ1-5 and V is TRBV4-1; 8 bases are shared with TRBD1. The CDR3 spans 19 residues. Germline CDR1 and CDR2: MGHRA and YSYEKL. J was trimmed by 0 bases and V by 0 bases; bases with no gene match: 10. In DNA, the CDR3 is TGCGCCAGCAGCCAAGATGACAGGGGTTTCTATCTTAGCAATCAGCCCCAGCATTTT. Translated, it gives CASSQDDRGFYLSNQPQHF.

The chain links TRBV6-2 or TRBV6-3 to TRBJ1-2; no reliable D call. The CDR3 extends over 15 amino acids. The germline V gene encodes CDR1 MNHEY and CDR2 SVGEGT. The V gene lost 0 bases and the J gene lost 4 bases, with 12 bases spanning the gap. The CDR3 region is CASSYSQDFGYGYTF. The CDR3 DNA is TGTGCCAGCAGTTACTCCCAGGATTTTGGCTATGGCTACACCTTC.